The 3 T cell receptor beta chains in this list originate from one sample, sequenced in a study of breast tumors, draining lymph nodes, adjacent tissues. TCRdb itself ran the multiplex PCR reads through MiXCR, one entry per CDR3 protein. This table has around 190,000 distinct CDR3 sequences, roughly 30% appearing once. Breast cancer patients provided tissue from their axillary draining lymph nodes. The sample comprised axillary lymph node tissue. The receptors derive from a female donor with breast cancer. Some clones in this sample may be carry-over from other donors' samples.

As regards this clonotype: Given a much more abundant clone one base away, this may be a read error. The rearrangement joins TRBV6-5 to TRBJ1-5, with 7 positions matching TRBD1. With V trimmed by 5 bases and J by 3 bases, 4 bases remained unmatched. The V gene's germline CDR1 is MNHEY and CDR2 SVGAGI. The CDR3 sequence is 14 residues long. CDR3 protein: CASSHRGFNQPQHF. The CDR3 nucleotides read TGTGCCAGCAGTCACAGGGGTTTCAATCAGCCCCAGCATTTT.

This clonotype was detected ten times or more. The rearrangement joins TRBV30 to TRBJ1-4; D is possibly TRBD1 (6 bases). Deletions cut 5 bases from V and 6 bases from J, with 16 bases between. The CDR3 covers 14 residues. Germline lookup yields CDR1 GTSNPN and CDR2 SVGIG (reference sequence). The chain's CDR3 is CAWWGGARDEKLFF. For the CDR3, the DNA is TGTGCCTGGTGGGGGGGGGCGCGTGATGAAAAACTGTTTTTT.

The genes are TRBV6-5 and TRBJ1-3, with 8 bases that match TRBD1. After removal of 6 bases from V and 0 bases from J, the junction contained 7 bases not matched to a gene. Germline values: CDR1 MNHEY, CDR2 SVGAGI. The CDR3 spans 16 residues. CDR3 nucleotide sequence: TGTGCCAGCAGGGGATCCGGGACAGGCTCTGGAAACACCATATATTTT. Translation: CASRGSGTGSGNTIYF.